A single sample gave rise to the 14 T cell receptor beta chains below, sequenced in a study of PD-L1 blockade in urothelial cancer. TCRdb's table, derived via immunoSEQ multiplex PCR, lists solely in-frame clones and lacks some. The sample yields 70,000 or so clones, roughly nine tenths seen once. The specimen comprised PBMCs, sampled around atezolizumab (anti-PD-L1) treatment. These receptors were collected from a man between 60 and 70 years old with urothelial cancer.

The chain uses TRBV7-3 and TRBJ2-7, with 8 bases fitting TRBD2. Germline V gives CDR1 SGHTA, CDR2 FQGTGA. The CDR3 spans 15 residues. V lost 2 bases and J lost 4; bases outside the gene matches: 7. The CDR3 sequence: CASSLRGGANYEQYF. CDR3 bases: TGTGCCAGCAGCTTACGGGGGGGGGCCAATTACGAGCAGTACTTC.

This clone was seen a handful of times. The V call is TRBV13, the J call TRBJ1-6; possible D gene TRBD1, 6 bases. The CDR3 is 14 residues long. With 1 base removed from V and 7 bases from J, the gap between germline ends came to 8 bases. Germline V gene lookup returns CDR1 PRHDT and CDR2 FYEKMQ (reference sequence). CDR3 DNA sequence: TGTGCCAGCAGCTTAGAGAGGGGGAATTCACCCCTCCACTTT. Protein sequence: CASSLERGNSPLHF.

The V gene is TRBV5-1, the J gene TRBJ2-2, with TRBD2 as a possible D gene (5 bases). This CDR3 region has 15 residues. Germline V gives CDR1 SGHRS, CDR2 YFSETQ. Trimming took 3 bases from V and 7 from J, leaving 16 bases between them. CDR3 DNA sequence: TGCGCCAGCAGCTCCCTCGGGAATATCGGCGGGGAGCTGTTTTTT. Protein: CASSSLGNIGGELFF.

This clone was recorded only once. The chain uses TRBV6-1 and TRBJ1-3; no firm D call. The CDR3 is made up of 14 amino acids. Trimming shortened V by 7 bases and J by 2 bases, and 12 bases separated the two germline ends. From germline, CDR1 is MNHNS and CDR2 SASEGT. The CDR3 here is CASTNNEAGNTIYF. The CDR3 region has the DNA TGTGCCAGCACGAACAACGAGGCTGGAAACACCATATATTTT.

J is TRBJ1-4 and V is TRBV5-4; TRBD1 aligns across 9 bases. V shed 4 bases and J 6 bases; nucleotides not matched to a gene: 4. CDR1 is SGHNT and CDR2 is YYREEE in the germline V gene (reference sequence). CDR3 length: 14 residues. DNA for the CDR3: TGTGCCAGCAGCACCCGGGACAGGGATGAAAAACTGTTTTTT. This sequence encodes CASSTRDRDEKLFF.

The chain links TRBV7-9 to TRBJ2-1; 14 nucleotides line up with TRBD2. The CDR3 spans 18 residues. V lost 4 bases, J lost 8 bases, and 13 bases stayed unmatched. Germline V gene data show CDR1 as SEHNR and CDR2 as FQNEAQ (reference sequence). For the CDR3, the DNA is TGTGCCAGCAGCTCTAGCGGGACTAGCGGGAGAAAGTGGCATGAGCAGTTCTTC. Protein product: CASSSSGTSGRKWHEQFF.

The J gene is TRBJ1-1, the V gene TRBV29-1; 8 nucleotides agree with TRBD1. Germline V gene sequence: CDR1 SQVTM, CDR2 ANQGSEA. With 4 bases clipped from V and 4 bases from J, the junction kept 11 bases outside the gene matches. The CDR3 is 15 amino acids. CDR3 in amino acids: CSVVPVAGQGTEAFF. The CDR3 coding sequence is TGCAGCGTTGTACCTGTAGCCGGACAGGGCACTGAAGCTTTCTTT.

The chain uses TRBV7-8 and TRBJ1-5; D is ambiguous. This CDR3 spans 16 amino acids. The V end lost 0 bases, the J end lost 0 bases, and 9 bases lay between the germline ends. Per the germline V gene, CDR1 is SGHVS and CDR2 is FQNEAQ. The CDR3 region is CASSLARGYSNQPQHF. As DNA, the CDR3 is TGTGCCAGCAGCTTAGCCCGGGGTTATAGCAATCAGCCCCAGCATTTT.

V and J are TRBV27 and TRBJ2-2; D possibly corresponds to TRBD1 (8 bases). Trimming removed 6 bases from V and 5 bases from J, with 13 bases in between. Germline assignment: CDR1 MNHEY and CDR2 SMNVEV (reference sequence). The CDR3 sequence is 14 residues long. The CDR3 protein is CASRLQGGTGELFF. The CDR3 DNA reads TGTGCCAGCAGGCTACAGGGGGGGACCGGGGAGCTGTTTTTT.

The rearrangement joins TRBV5-8 to TRBJ1-2; D not resolved. The CDR3 is 11 amino acids. V lost 2 bases and J 4 bases, leaving 3 bases between the germline ends. CDR1 and CDR2 from the germline V gene are SGHTS and YDEGEE. The CDR3 DNA follows: TGTGCCAGCAGCTTAGCCTATGGCTACACCTTC. Protein sequence: CASSLAYGYTF.

The chain is built from TRBV13 and TRBJ1-4, with 9 bases aligning to TRBD1. The CDR3 runs to 15 residues. V was clipped by 5 bases and J by 8 bases; unmatched bases: 9. Germline assignment: CDR1 PRHDT and CDR2 FYEKMQ (reference sequence). CDR3 nucleotide sequence: TGTGCCAGCAGCGGACGGACAGGGGTGGGAGAAAAACTGTTTTTT. Its translation is CASSGRTGVGEKLFF. Combining the CDR3 with reference TRBV13 and TRBJ1-4 gives the whole variable domain AAGVIQSPRHLIKEKRETATLKCYPIPRHDTVYWYQQGPGQDPQFLISFYEKMQSDKGSIPDRFSAQQFSDYHSELNMSSLELGDSALYFCASSGRTGVGEKLFFGSGTQLSVL.

The gene calls are TRBV21-1 and TRBJ1-6; the D call TRBD1 from the table was never checked on the DNA. TRBV21-1 is a documented pseudogene. CDR3 length equals 16 residues. The CDR3 DNA is TGTGCCAGCAGCAAAGGGGCAGCCATCTATAATTCACCCCTCCACTTT. This gives the protein CASSKGAAIYNSPLHF.

The chain couples TRBV7-8 to TRBJ2-7; 7 nucleotides agree with TRBD1. The V gene end was trimmed by 7 bases and the J gene end by 3 bases; junction bases not matched to a gene: 9. Germline lookup yields CDR1 SGHVS and CDR2 FQNEAQ. The CDR3 is made up of 14 amino acids. Here the CDR3 reads CASNSGTAGYEQYF. CDR3 DNA: TGTGCCAGCAACTCCGGGACAGCAGGCTACGAGCAGTACTTC.

V is TRBV30 and J is TRBJ2-5, with TRBD1 matching 8 bases. V was clipped by 2 bases and J by 2 bases; unmatched bases: 4. In germline, CDR1 is GTSNPN, CDR2 SVGIG (reference sequence). This CDR3 is 14 amino acids long. The CDR3 here is CAWSSGTGQETQYF. CDR3 DNA: TGTGCCTGGAGTTCAGGGACAGGACAAGAGACCCAGTACTTC.